This is a list of T cell receptor beta chains from one sample in a study of shared clonotypes between healthy human individuals. TCRdb's copy holds only in-frame clones and misses some; the assay was immunoSEQ multiplex PCR. The table records 2 million to 2.5 million clones, over 90% of them present only once. The specimen was naive CD4+ T cells from PBMCs. These receptors originate from a man younger than 35 in good health. Some clones in this sample may be carry-over from other donors' samples. The CDR3 runs from the conserved cysteine through the conserved F or W.

v_call cdr3_aa
TRBV7-8 CASSPRTGSMNTEAFF
TRBV7-3 CASSFGASTDTQYF
TRBV7-3 CASSSMGGLNTEAFF
TRBV27 CASSTGTESEQYF
TRBV10-3 CAISATQGAGELFF
TRBV30 CAWSATTGGSGNQPQHF
TRBV2 CASSLTGKSYGYTF
TRBV5-6 CASSLLYEVRDTGELFF
TRBV11-1 CASSVQGLAVFNEQFF
TRBV20-1 CSAQGASLAFF
TRBV7-8 CASSLRAEQGLFF
TRBV9 CASSLDYHTGELFF
TRBV29-1 CSAGTGGNYGYTF
TRBV14 CASSQGEGNTIYF
TRBV2 CASRPGLSTDTQYF
TRBV7-3 CASSYLGLGTDTQYF
TRBV7-2 CASSLASTGVLETQYF
TRBV5-6 CASSLPGHGTDTQYF
TRBV5-5 CASSLAQGVYEQYF
TRBV19 CASSIDSGRASYEQYF
TRBV6-6 CASSYSGGAYSYEQYF
TRBV7-9 CASSLRGVGDTEAFF
TRBV4-2 CASSQVGAYNEQFF
TRBV23-1 CASSQSGTGVDEQYF
TRBV5-6 CASSSDTGGETQYF
TRBV19 CASSIGQGSYEQYF
TRBV19 CASSIDNRGKEQFF
TRBV7-6 CASSLLGQGALYEQYF
TRBV28 CASSTPGQGPYEQYF
TRBV6-4 CASSVSGSRTDTQYF
TRBV10-3 CATLDSDSYEQYF
TRBV11-3 CASSLRTGDEQYF
TRBV6-6 CASSYSSQETQYF
TRBV6-1 CASSDRGGTDTQYF
TRBV4-2 CASSQAPAGGSYEQYF
TRBV28 CASSQEVDGYTF
TRBV27 CASSYRGSAEAFF
TRBV9 CASSVAPGGTDTQYF
TRBV11-2 CASINRGYSGANVLTF
TRBV13 CASRNSEGQPTLGLDF
TRBV6-6 CASTEGYGYTF
TRBV28 CASSSDGLLSNQPQHF